The 30 T cell receptor beta chains reported below all come from one sample, sequenced in a study of CD8 T cells in ankylosing spondylitis. TCRdb processed the 5' RACE reads anew with MiXCR; each CDR3 protein has one entry. Altogether 150,000 to 200,000 distinct CDR3 sequences are present, about 32% being singletons, with the ten largest covering approximately 5.9%. Material: synovial fluid, either unsorted or a sorted T cell fraction (not recorded which). These receptors were collected from a male donor with ankylosing spondylitis.

This clonotype showed up just a few times. The rearrangement links TRBV10-3 to TRBJ2-4, with D possibly being TRBD1 or TRBD2 (5 bases each). The CDR3 consists of 16 residues. V lost 3 bases and J 0 bases, leaving 12 bases between the germline ends. The germline V gene encodes CDR1 ENHRY and CDR2 SYGVKD. This CDR3 reads CAISDNSGTAKNIQYF. CDR3 in DNA: TGTGCCATCAGTGATAACTCTGGGACAGCCAAAAACATTCAGTACTTC.

This rearrangement joins TRBV18 to TRBJ2-7; D not resolved. The ends were cut back, 2 bases at V and 6 bases at J, with 11 bases in the middle. The CDR3 runs to 13 residues. Germline loops: CDR1 KGHSH, CDR2 LQKENI. CDR3 in DNA: TGTGCCAGCTCACCAGGGTCCAAGAGCGAGCAGTACTTC. This codes for CASSPGSKSEQYF.

This clonotype came up many times. The chain employs TRBV7-2 and TRBJ1-2; D call uncertain. V was shortened by 3 bases and J by 6 bases, with 14 bases between the two germline ends. CDR3 length: 14 residues. CDR1 SGHTA and CDR2 FQGNSA come from the germline V gene. CDR3 nucleotides: TGTGCCAGCAGCTTTTCCCGGGGAACTGATGGCTACACCTTC. This encodes CASSFSRGTDGYTF.

The CDR3 reads CSVGIYNEQFF. In DNA form, the CDR3 reads TGCAGCGTTGGCATCTACAATGAGCAGTTCTTC. This chain links TRBV29-1 with TRBJ2-1, with no clear D. The CDR3 totals 11 residues. The germline gives CDR1 SQVTM, CDR2 ANQGSEA. The V end was cut by 4 bases, the J end by 3 bases, with 4 bases between.

The gene calls are TRBV7-3 and TRBJ1-6, with D possibly matching TRBD1 (6 bases). CDR3 length: 15 amino acids. The V gene's germline CDR1 is SGHTA and CDR2 FQGTGA. V was trimmed by 2 bases and J by 10 bases, leaving 15 bases between them. The DNA of the CDR3 is TGTGCCAGCAGCTTACAGGGGAGTGAATTGTCACCCCTCCACTTT. Encoded protein: CASSLQGSELSPLHF.

The sample holds a few counts of this clonotype. The chain couples TRBV5-1 to TRBJ2-3; D is ambiguous. The CDR3 runs to 15 residues. V lost 0 bases to trimming and J lost 0 bases, with 8 bases between them. Germline V gene sequence: CDR1 SGHRS, CDR2 YFSETQ. The CDR3 DNA reads TGCGCCAGCAGCTTGGGAGGTACTAGCACAGATACGCAGTATTTT. It specifies CASSLGGTSTDTQYF.

The sample holds one count of this clonotype. The gene calls are TRBV9 and TRBJ2-5, with TRBD2 matching over 9 bases. The CDR3 has 15 residues. With V trimmed by 0 bases and J by 2 bases, 2 bases remained unmatched. Germline V lookup: CDR1 SGDLS, CDR2 YYNGEE. As DNA, the CDR3 is TGTGCCAGCAGCGTAGGCGGGAGGGGGCAAGAGACCCAGTACTTC. Translation: CASSVGGRGQETQYF.

This clonotype has a handful of counts. The rearrangement links TRBV20-1 to TRBJ2-7; 9 bases match TRBD2. The CDR3 totals 17 residues. Trimming took 0 bases from V and 1 from J; bases not matched to a gene: 10. Germline V gene lookup returns CDR1 DFQATT and CDR2 SNEGSKA (reference sequence). CDR3 amino acids: CSARDGAEREVSYEQYF. The CDR3 nucleotides read TGCAGTGCTAGAGATGGGGCGGAGCGGGAGGTTTCCTACGAGCAGTACTTC.

This clonotype was counted at least ten times. The chain has TRBV5-1 and TRBJ2-1; perhaps TRBD2 as D (5 bases). Trimming took 4 bases from V and 0 from J, leaving 8 bases between them. The germline gives CDR1 SGHRS, CDR2 YFSETQ. The CDR3 consists of 14 residues. This CDR3 reads CASSVGLSYNEQFF. The CDR3 DNA sequence: TGCGCCAGCAGCGTAGGACTCTCCTACAATGAGCAGTTCTTC.

This chain uses TRBV5-1 with TRBJ1-2, with D unclear. The ends were cut back, 0 bases at V and 5 bases at J, with 11 bases in the middle. This CDR3 has 14 residues. Germline-derived CDR1 and CDR2 are SGHRS and YFSETQ. The CDR3 sequence is CASSLVTAQYGYTF. The CDR3 coding sequence is TGCGCCAGCAGCTTGGTTACTGCACAGTATGGCTACACCTTC.

There are a few counts of this clonotype. V is TRBV28 and J is TRBJ1-3, with a tentative D call TRBD1 (5 bases). CDR1 and CDR2 from the germline V gene are MDHEN and SYDVKM. CDR3 length equals 14 residues. The germline V and J ends were trimmed by 7 bases and 0 bases, with 10 bases remaining between them. As DNA, the CDR3 is TGTGCCAGCACCCTGGGGGGCTCTGGAAACACCATATATTTT. Protein: CASTLGGSGNTIYF.

The sample holds a few counts of this clonotype. The rearrangement links TRBV29-1 to TRBJ2-1; 9 positions match TRBD2. From germline, CDR1 is SQVTM and CDR2 ANQGSEA. CDR3 length equals 15 residues. Unmatched junction bases numbered 10, after V lost 6 bases and J lost 4 bases. This CDR3 reads CSVVGGTSIYNEQFF. CDR3 in DNA: TGCAGCGTCGTGGGGGGGACTAGCATTTACAATGAGCAGTTCTTC.

The J gene is TRBJ2-3, the V gene TRBV7-2; 9 nucleotides match TRBD1. The CDR3 has 14 amino acids. In germline, CDR1 is SGHTA, CDR2 FQGNSA. Trimming cost V 9 bases and J 3 bases; bases outside gene matches: 7. This chain's CDR3 is CASGAGTGTDTQYF. Written as DNA, the CDR3 is TGTGCCAGTGGAGCGGGGACAGGGACAGATACGCAGTATTTT.

J is TRBJ2-1 and V is TRBV3-1; TRBD2 matches at 9 bases. The CDR3 has 16 residues. CDR1 and CDR2 (germline): LGHDT, YNNKEL (reference sequence). V dropped 1 base and J dropped 6; count of bases not matched to a gene: 7. The CDR3 nucleotides are TGTGCCAGCAGCCAAGGTAGCGGGAGCGGATTCAATGAGCAGTTCTTC. This gives the protein CASSQGSGSGFNEQFF.

The rearrangement uses TRBV12-3 or TRBV12-4 and TRBJ2-5; D may be TRBD1 (6 bases). V lost 3 bases to trimming and J lost 1 base, with 12 bases between them. The CDR3 is made up of 15 amino acids. In DNA, the CDR3 is TGTGCCAGCAGTTTGCGGCAGGGGCCCCAAGAGACCCAGTACTTC. It codes for CASSLRQGPQETQYF.

This chain joins TRBV28 and TRBJ1-4; D uncertain. The germline gives CDR1 MDHEN, CDR2 SYDVKM. V was pared by 1 base and J by 8 bases, with 5 bases between. The CDR3 is made up of 12 amino acids. In nucleotides, the CDR3 is TGTGCCAGCAGTTTATCTTTAGAAAAACTGTTTTTT. It specifies CASSLSLEKLFF.

The chain employs TRBV20-1 and TRBJ2-7; 10 nucleotides align to TRBD2. The J segment lost 6 bases and the V segment lost 0 bases, leaving 14 bases of the junction unmatched. Per germline, CDR1 DFQATT and CDR2 SNEGSKA (reference sequence). CDR3 length: 17 amino acids. CDR3 DNA sequence: TGCAGTGCTAGAGATGCCTCGGTCCAGCGGGAGGGCCGCGAGCAGTACTTC. As protein: CSARDASVQREGREQYF.

This clonotype showed up just a few times. V is TRBV7-3 and J is TRBJ1-1; perhaps TRBD1 as D (6 bases). The germline CDR1 and CDR2 sequences are SGHTA and FQGTGA. Between the trimmed V and J ends, which lost 1 base and 1 base, there was a span of 10 bases. The CDR3 length is 15 residues. CDR3 DNA sequence: TGTGCCAGCAGCTTAAACAGGGTTGGGAACACTGAAGCTTTCTTT. This translates into CASSLNRVGNTEAFF.

The table lists this clonotype with a few counts. The V and J genes are TRBV7-9 and TRBJ1-2, with unresolved D. The CDR3 loop spans 15 amino acids. Deletions cut 4 bases from V and 2 bases from J, with 14 bases between. CDR1 and CDR2 (germline): SEHNR, FQNEAQ (reference sequence). The DNA for the CDR3 is TGTGCCAGCAGCTCGCTCGATAGGTTGAACTATGGCTACACCTTC. This sequence encodes CASSSLDRLNYGYTF.

This chain joins TRBV19 and TRBJ1-5, with a tentative D call TRBD1 (6 bases). CDR3 length equals 15 residues. Germline CDR1 is LNHDA and CDR2 is SQIVND (reference sequence). Trimming stripped 1 base from V and 4 bases from J, with 11 bases between. The CDR3 DNA follows: TGTGCCAGTAGTATAGGCAGGGGCCTTAATCAGCCCCAGCATTTT. Protein product: CASSIGRGLNQPQHF.

This clonotype was counted ten times or more. In DNA form, the CDR3 reads TGCGCCAGCAGCCCCGAAGCGAGGGATGAGCAGTTCTTC. Translation gives CASSPEARDEQFF. The rearrangement joins TRBV5-1 to TRBJ2-1; a weak D match, TRBD2 (5 bases). The CDR3 has 13 residues. Germline lookup yields CDR1 SGHRS and CDR2 YFSETQ. V shed 4 bases and J shed 8 bases, with 13 bases lying between them.

This clonotype was counted ten times or more. V usage is TRBV7-3 and J usage is TRBJ2-1; D remains ambiguous. Trimming left V 3 bases short and J 5 bases short, with 11 bases between. Germline CDR1 is SGHTA and CDR2 is FQGTGA. This CDR3 region has 14 residues. Here the CDR3 DNA reads TGTGCCAGCAGCTTGATGGCTTTTGACAATGAGCAGTTCTTC. Translating it yields CASSLMAFDNEQFF. The variable domain in full, completed from reference TRBV7-3 and TRBJ2-1, reads GAGVSQTPSNKVTEKGKYVELRCDPISGHTALYWYRQSLGQGPEFLIYFQGTGAADDSGLPNDRFFAVRPEGSVSTLKIQRTERGDSAVYLCASSLMAFDNEQFFGPGTRLTVL.

J is TRBJ2-7 and V is TRBV4-2; 8 nucleotides align to TRBD2. V dropped 4 bases and J dropped 2; count of bases not matched to a gene: 7. The CDR3 covers 15 residues. The germline CDR1 and CDR2 sequences are LGHNA and YNFKEQ. CDR3 sequence (DNA): TGTGCCAGCAGCCCAACTAGCGGAACCACCTACGAGCAGTACTTC. Protein: CASSPTSGTTYEQYF.

The chain is built from TRBV3-1 and TRBJ2-5; 7 bases match TRBD2. The junction had 3 bases not matched to a gene; V was cut back by 4 bases and J by 1 base. CDR1 LGHDT and CDR2 YNNKEL come from the germline V gene (reference sequence). The CDR3 extends over 14 amino acids. CDR3 sequence: CASSRAGIQETQYF. The CDR3 region has the DNA TGTGCCAGCAGCCGAGCGGGAATCCAAGAGACCCAGTACTTC.

This chain uses TRBV6-1 with TRBJ2-6; D is perhaps TRBD2 (6 bases). Germline lookup yields CDR1 MNHNS and CDR2 SASEGT. V dropped 7 bases and J dropped 2 bases, with 12 bases sitting between them. This CDR3 is 15 amino acids long. The CDR3 loop reads CASTPEGTGANVLTF. In nucleotides, the CDR3 is TGTGCCAGCACCCCGGAGGGTACTGGGGCCAACGTCCTGACTTTC.

This chain links TRBV5-1 with TRBJ1-4; D is unresolved. The germline gives CDR1 SGHRS, CDR2 YFSETQ. V was cut by 4 bases and J by 0 bases, with 13 bases left in between. The CDR3 is made up of 16 amino acids. CDR3 amino acids: CASSPGEIATNEKLFF. In DNA form, the CDR3 reads TGCGCCAGCAGCCCCGGGGAGATTGCAACTAATGAAAAACTGTTTTTT.

J is TRBJ1-2 and V is TRBV5-1; D uncertain. V was trimmed by 4 bases and J by 4 bases, leaving 14 bases between them. Germline V gene sequence: CDR1 SGHRS, CDR2 YFSETQ. CDR3 size: 14 residues. The CDR3 reads CASSPGRAGYGYTF. The CDR3 coding sequence is TGCGCCAGCAGCCCCGGGCGGGCTGGCTATGGCTACACCTTC.

This clonotype was picked up a small number of times. This chain uses TRBV14 with TRBJ1-4, with D uncertain. This CDR3 region has 14 residues. The germline V and J ends were trimmed by 2 bases and 7 bases, with 11 bases remaining between them. CDR1 is SGHDN and CDR2 is FVKESK in the germline V gene. CDR3 sequence: CASSQRSKAEKLFF. The CDR3 region has the DNA TGTGCCAGCAGCCAAAGATCGAAGGCTGAAAAACTGTTTTTT. Full variable domain (remainder filled in from reference TRBV14 and TRBJ1-4): EAGVTQFPSHSVIEKGQTVTLRCDPISGHDNLYWYRRVMGKEIKFLLHFVKESKQDESGMPNNRFLAERTGGTYSTLKVQPAELEDSGVYFCASSQRSKAEKLFFGSGTQLSVL.

The chain combines TRBV20-1 with TRBJ2-7, with 7 bases that match TRBD1. From germline, CDR1 is DFQATT and CDR2 SNEGSKA (reference sequence). This CDR3 comprises 14 residues. V lost 1 base, J lost 1 base, and 4 bases stayed unmatched. The CDR3 is CSARGGTESYEQYF. CDR3 DNA: TGCAGTGCTAGAGGGGGGACAGAGTCCTACGAGCAGTACTTC.

This chain uses TRBV7-2 with TRBJ1-6; D unresolved. Germline V gene data show CDR1 as SGHTA and CDR2 as FQGNSA. The CDR3 runs to 16 residues. The ends were cut back, 2 bases at V and 0 bases at J, with 8 bases in the middle. CDR3 loop: CASSLIGSSYNSPLHF. DNA of the CDR3: TGTGCCAGCAGCTTAATTGGCAGCTCCTATAATTCACCCCTCCACTTT.